This T cell receptor (beta chain) originates from a study of T cells in Graves' hyperthyroidism and ophthalmopathy. General study findings and limits: The majority of expanded thyroid clonotypes above 0.001 also appeared in blood.

Exclusion of patients followed from uncontrolled infection, other autoimmune disease, pregnancy or lactation. This CDR3 region has 16 residues. The germline gives CDR1 KGHSH, CDR2 LQKENI. V was clipped by 3 bases and J by 1 base; unmatched bases: 5. RNA transcripts were the template for amplifying TCR beta CDR3 regions. The primer set for the first-round RT-PCR of the TCR CDR3 was HTBI. A single record per CDR3 protein comes from TCRdb applying MiXCR to the multiplex PCR reads. The sample lists roughly 300,000 distinct CDR3 sequences, 15% to 20% occurring once. On this clonotype: Antigen specificity is unknown.

The sequenced material came from blood. This sequence originates from a woman between 45 and 65 years old with Graves' hyperthyroidism. The chain couples TRBV18 to TRBJ2-3, with 9 bases fitting TRBD1. CDR3 bases: TGTGCCAGCTCACCGCCGACAGGGGGAGGCACAGATACGCAGTATTTT. It translates to CASSPPTGGGTDTQYF.